The present T cell receptor (beta chain) was sequenced within a study of T cells in pancreatic ductal adenocarcinoma. Details on this clone: Its target is not known.

The CDR3 is 16 residues long. The germline V gene encodes CDR1 SGHAT and CDR2 FQNNGV. J gave up 6 bases and V 2 bases, and 7 bases lay outside the gene matches. Assay used: immunoSEQ multiplex PCR; TCRdb lists only in-frame clones, some missing. The sample lists 85,000 to 120,000 clones; about 96% were seen once. Study results and limitations: Comparisons of tumor and blood clonality may show falsely lower tumor diversity. This surgical cohort overrepresents the minority presenting with early-stage disease. Blood had more productive templates and around 8-fold more unique clonotypes than tumor. Blood clonality (about 0.07) did not differ significantly from tumor (around 0.1).

The selected patients with pancreatic ductal adenocarcinoma had surgery but no neoadjuvant therapy. The rearrangement joins TRBV11-2 to TRBJ2-1; 10 positions agree with TRBD1. The receptor's source is a human donor with pancreatic ductal adenocarcinoma. The source material was PBMCs. CDR3 protein: CASSLPGTGVSNEQFF. CDR3 nucleotides: TGTGCCAGCAGCTTACCCGGGACAGGGGTTTCCAATGAGCAGTTCTTC.